The rows below give T cell receptor beta chains drawn from one sample of a study of monozygotic twins with inflammatory bowel disease. TCRdb reprocessed the 5' RACE reads, with one entry per CDR3 protein and no DNA. This table lists 200,000 to 250,000 distinct CDR3 sequences. Sequenced input: blood. These receptors were collected from a human donor with ulcerative colitis or Crohn's disease, or a healthy co-twin of an affected twin (not recorded which). CDR3s include the opening cysteine and the closing phenylalanine or tryptophan.

V: TRBV15; J: TRBJ1-5; CDR3: CATADRALHQPQHF
V: TRBV7-2; J: TRBJ2-7; CDR3: CASSLARREQKGYEQYF
V: TRBV5-5; J: TRBJ2-1; CDR3: CASSLAGGMYNNEQFF
V: TRBV27; J: TRBJ1-1; CDR3: CASRKRGNTEAFF
V: TRBV9; J: TRBJ2-5; CDR3: CASSVEGTFQETQYF
V: TRBV20-1; J: TRBJ1-5; CDR3: CSAGGTGFNQPQHF
V: TRBV20-1; J: TRBJ2-1; CDR3: CSAIGEGRWSEQFF
V: TRBV6-6; J: TRBJ1-1; CDR3: CASTHRGNTEAFF
V: TRBV3-1; J: TRBJ1-2; CDR3: CASSQESGPYGYTF
V: TRBV12-3/TRBV12-4; J: TRBJ1-5; CDR3: CASSRGFNQPQHF
V: TRBV30; J: TRBJ2-1; CDR3: CAWSGLAGEQFF
V: TRBV7-8; J: TRBJ2-3; CDR3: CASSFSWQGDTQYF
V: TRBV19; J: TRBJ2-7; CDR3: CVSSSRDTSYEQYF
V: TRBV5-1; J: TRBJ2-1; CDR3: CASSLGVYRGLEGEQFF
V: TRBV20-1; J: TRBJ2-7; CDR3: CSAIGPPPKGYEQYF
V: TRBV6-2/TRBV6-3; J: TRBJ2-7; CDR3: CASSPGLAGTEQYF
V: TRBV7-2; J: TRBJ2-1; CDR3: CASSLGASSYNEQFF
V: TRBV3-1; J: TRBJ1-1; CDR3: CASSQVPGNTEAFF
V: TRBV9; J: TRBJ2-2; CDR3: CASSVVGTGDPGELFF
V: TRBV11-1; J: TRBJ2-5; CDR3: CASSPTPRTDQETQYF
V: TRBV7-9; J: TRBJ2-7; CDR3: CASSPTSGRDEQYF
V: TRBV4-3; J: TRBJ2-7; CDR3: CASSKGTSGSYEQYF
V: TRBV6-6; J: TRBJ2-7; CDR3: CASSSIYEQYF
V: TRBV7-2; J: TRBJ2-2; CDR3: CASSPVGGTVELFF
V: TRBV14; J: TRBJ2-1; CDR3: CASSQEDLGFSAPSSYNEQFF
V: TRBV4-2; J: TRBJ2-5; CDR3: CASSPRGLADRETQYF
V: TRBV7-2; J: TRBJ1-2; CDR3: CASSLGGENYGYTF
V: TRBV30; J: TRBJ2-7; CDR3: CAWSGDRVHEQYF
V: TRBV6-5; J: TRBJ2-7; CDR3: CASSYSISGGYEQYF
V: TRBV18; J: TRBJ1-6; CDR3: CASSQSGTPDSPLHF
V: TRBV19; J: TRBJ1-1; CDR3: CASSPQGVDSAFF
V: TRBV11-2; J: TRBJ2-7; CDR3: CASSSPRGAYEQYF
V: TRBV10-2; J: TRBJ2-7; CDR3: CASSVGLAGLEQYF
V: TRBV7-6; J: TRBJ2-1; CDR3: CASSLGPEQFF
V: TRBV20-1; J: TRBJ2-1; CDR3: CSARGDTNNEQFF
V: TRBV12-3/TRBV12-4; J: TRBJ2-7; CDR3: CASSGGGVDEQYF
V: TRBV4-1; J: TRBJ1-1; CDR3: CASSPRVGDTEAFF
V: TRBV20-1; J: TRBJ2-7; CDR3: CSARADTGYYEQYF
V: TRBV3-1; J: TRBJ1-5; CDR3: CASSQGSGDGQPQHF